The 15 T cell receptor beta chains reported below all come from one sample, sequenced in a study of T-cell reconstitution after alpha-beta-depleted transplantation in children. Unique molecular identifiers were used to barcode this TCRbeta library. TCRdb reprocessed the PCR reads with MiXCR, giving one entry per CDR3 protein. The data contain hundreds of thousands of distinct CDR3 sequences, 10% to 15% of them singletons. This specimen consisted of PBMCs, mostly from graft donor cells, obtained 360 days after TCRalphabeta/CD19-depleted stem cell transplant. Source of these receptors: a male patient between 5 and 17 years old who had a stem cell transplant for acute myeloid leukemia, so the T cells may come from the graft donor.

This clonotype was seen at least ten times. The V call is TRBV25-1, the J call TRBJ2-3; D uncertain. This CDR3 contains 15 residues. The germline CDR1 and CDR2 sequences are MGHDK and SYGVNS. Trimming shortened V by 3 bases and J by 0 bases, and 10 bases separated the two germline ends. The CDR3 DNA follows: TGTGCCAGCAGTGACTTTGGTGGAAGCACAGATACGCAGTATTTT. Encoded protein: CASSDFGGSTDTQYF.

The chain has TRBV18 and TRBJ2-1; D may be TRBD1 (6 bases). Trimming removed 4 bases at V and 4 bases at J, with 14 bases between. The CDR3 is made up of 15 amino acids. Germline values: CDR1 KGHSH, CDR2 LQKENI. CDR3 residues: CASSQGGVRYNEQFF. CDR3 sequence (DNA): TGTGCCAGCTCACAAGGGGGAGTAAGGTACAATGAGCAGTTCTTC.

There are many counts of this clonotype. The genes are TRBV7-8 and TRBJ2-3; D is ambiguous. From germline, CDR1 is SGHVS and CDR2 FQNEAQ. Trimming cost V 1 base and J 2 bases, with 10 bases left between them. The CDR3 sequence is 15 residues long. The CDR3 protein is CASSLVAATTDTQYF. As DNA, the CDR3 is TGTGCCAGCAGCTTAGTAGCTGCGACCACAGATACGCAGTATTTT.

The sample holds a few counts of this clonotype. The V call is TRBV6-5, the J call TRBJ1-2; no clear D gene. This CDR3 is 14 amino acids long. Germline values: CDR1 MNHEY, CDR2 SVGAGI. Trimming cost V 2 bases and J 6 bases, with 13 bases left between them. For the CDR3, the DNA is TGTGCCAGCAGTTACCCTTATCCGGGAAATGGCTACACCTTC. Its translation is CASSYPYPGNGYTF.

This clonotype was picked up a small number of times. The chain links TRBV6-4 to TRBJ2-1; 11 nucleotides agree with TRBD2. The CDR3 runs 15 residues. The trim removed 4 bases at V and 15 bases at J, leaving 14 bases unmatched. Germline V gives CDR1 MRHNA, CDR2 SNTAGT. CDR3 loop: CASSGGPLLAGGLFF. In DNA, the CDR3 is TGTGCCAGCAGTGGGGGCCCCCTCCTAGCGGGAGGTCTGTTCTTC.

The rearrangement uses TRBV20-1 and TRBJ2-3; TRBD2 is a possible D gene (7 bases). Germline V gives CDR1 DFQATT, CDR2 SNEGSKA (reference sequence). Trimming pared 3 bases from V and 1 base from J, leaving 17 bases between. The CDR3 contains 16 residues. The CDR3 DNA follows: TGCAGTGCTAGTATTGGCGGGGGCTGGGGCACAGATACGCAGTATTTT. This translates into CSASIGGGWGTDTQYF.

The chain is built from TRBV28 and TRBJ1-2; a weak D match, TRBD1 (5 bases). The V gene lost 7 bases and the J gene lost 4 bases, with 13 bases spanning the gap. The CDR3 consists of 13 residues. Germline V gene lookup returns CDR1 MDHEN and CDR2 SYDVKM. CDR3 in amino acids: CASTGQAFYGYTF. CDR3 bases: TGTGCCAGCACGGGGCAGGCGTTCTATGGCTACACCTTC.

This clonotype was recorded a few times. This sequence joins TRBV12-3 or TRBV12-4 and TRBJ2-6; possibly TRBD2 for D (6 bases). Trimming left V 3 bases short and J 2 bases short, with 14 bases between. The CDR3 is 17 residues long. The CDR3 spells CASSLEGPLPGANVLTF. CDR3 DNA sequence: TGTGCCAGCAGTTTGGAGGGGCCCCTACCTGGGGCCAACGTCCTGACTTTC.

This clonotype showed up many times. This rearrangement joins TRBV3-1 to TRBJ2-4; D possibly corresponds to TRBD1 (6 bases). The V gene lost 3 bases and the J gene lost 0 bases, with 15 bases spanning the gap. CDR1 is LGHDT, CDR2 YNNKEL, per germline (reference sequence). The CDR3 consists of 17 residues. CDR3 protein: CASSHRTDDLAKNIQYF. The CDR3 DNA reads TGTGCCAGCAGCCATAGGACAGATGACCTAGCCAAAAACATTCAGTACTTC.

The gene calls are TRBV3-1 and TRBJ2-3; D remains ambiguous. Germline V gene sequence: CDR1 LGHDT, CDR2 YNNKEL (reference sequence). The length of the CDR3 is 12 residues. V lost 3 bases to trimming and J lost 4 bases, with 5 bases between them. CDR3 in DNA: TGTGCCAGCAGCCACATATCAGATACGCAGTATTTT. This translates into CASSHISDTQYF.

The sample holds a few counts of this clonotype. The genes are TRBV12-3 or TRBV12-4 and TRBJ2-7, with D possibly TRBD2 on 6 matching bases. Trimming stripped 6 bases from V and 2 bases from J, with 20 bases between. The CDR3 sequence is 16 residues long. The CDR3 is CASSSPTSSLPYEQYF. Here the CDR3 DNA reads TGTGCCAGCAGCTCCCCAACTAGCTCCCTTCCCTACGAGCAGTACTTC.

V and J are TRBV2 and TRBJ2-1, with D hard to call. CDR3 length equals 14 residues. V was shortened by 1 base and J by 9 bases, with 13 bases between the two germline ends. Germline V gene sequence: CDR1 SNHLY, CDR2 FYNNEI. The CDR3 protein is CASSEGYGSGEQFF. DNA of the CDR3: TGTGCCAGCAGTGAAGGCTACGGTTCGGGTGAGCAGTTCTTC.

V usage is TRBV2 and J usage is TRBJ2-5, with TRBD2 identical over 7 bases. Trimming removed 7 bases from V and 5 bases from J; junction bases left unmatched: 16. Germline V CDR1 and CDR2: SNHLY, FYNNEI. The CDR3 spans 16 residues. The CDR3 region is CASTGEGTRAGETQYF. Written as DNA, the CDR3 is TGTGCCAGCACAGGCGAAGGAACCAGAGCGGGGGAGACCCAGTACTTC.

The rearrangement joins TRBV9 to TRBJ2-7, with 10 bases matching TRBD1. The CDR3 runs 21 residues. CDR1 is SGDLS, CDR2 YYNGEE, per germline. V shed 0 bases, J shed 4 bases, and the junction held 22 bases outside the gene matches. The CDR3 loop reads CASSVEAPAGTGDLGLYEQYF. The CDR3 DNA reads as TGTGCCAGCAGCGTAGAAGCCCCCGCCGGGACAGGGGATCTTGGTCTTTACGAGCAGTACTTC.

The rearrangement uses TRBV24-1 and TRBJ2-6; D might be TRBD1 (6 bases). The CDR3 has 16 amino acids. V was cut by 7 bases and J by 5 bases, with 17 bases left in between. Germline CDR1 is KGHDR and CDR2 is SFDVKD. Written as DNA, the CDR3 is TGTGCCACCAGCGAAGGGACGCAGGGGTGGGCCAACGTCCTGACTTTC. Translation: CATSEGTQGWANVLTF.